The 19 T cell receptor beta chains below were found in one sample sequenced in a study of T cell responses to AZD1222 COVID-19 vaccine. The repertoire was sequenced with immunoSEQ multiplex PCR; TCRdb's copy has only in-frame clones and lacks some. Of over 90,000 clones listed, 80% to 95% were seen once; the top ten hold about 5%. The input for sequencing was peripheral blood, taken on day 0 of AZD1222 vaccination. The origin of the receptors is an adult in good health.

V gene TRBV19 combines with J gene TRBJ2-1; no clear D. CDR3 size: 12 residues. V dropped 3 bases and J dropped 6 bases, with 6 bases sitting between them. Germline V gene lookup returns CDR1 LNHDA and CDR2 SQIVND (reference sequence). The CDR3 nucleotides read TGTGCCAGTAGTATTGGCTCCAATGAGCAGTTCTTC. This gives the protein CASSIGSNEQFF.

The J gene is TRBJ1-2, the V gene TRBV29-1; the match to TRBD1 covers 8 bases. Germline V gene data show CDR1 as SQVTM and CDR2 as ANQGSEA. The CDR3 runs to 14 residues. V was clipped by 5 bases and J by 6 bases; unmatched bases: 11. CDR3 residues: CSVFGEGTGHGYTF. DNA of the CDR3: TGCAGCGTTTTCGGAGAAGGGACAGGCCATGGCTACACCTTC.

The J gene is TRBJ2-2, the V gene TRBV5-1; D not resolved. V was shortened by 2 bases and J by 1 base, with 9 bases between the two germline ends. Germline V lookup: CDR1 SGHRS, CDR2 YFSETQ. CDR3 length: 15 residues. The CDR3 spells CASSLDLENTGELFF. Here the CDR3 DNA reads TGCGCCAGCAGCTTAGACTTGGAGAACACCGGGGAGCTGTTTTTT.

The rearrangement uses TRBV18 and TRBJ2-1; TRBD1 aligns across 9 bases. The CDR3 loop spans 14 amino acids. Trimming removed 2 bases from V and 6 bases from J; junction bases left unmatched: 2. Germline lookup yields CDR1 KGHSH and CDR2 LQKENI. CDR3 protein: CASSPRQGGNEQFF. CDR3 in DNA: TGTGCCAGCTCACCAAGACAGGGGGGCAATGAGCAGTTCTTC.

The rearrangement joins TRBV6-6 to TRBJ1-5, with a tentative D call TRBD1 (5 bases). This CDR3 is 15 amino acids long. Trimming took off 10 bases at V and 3 bases at J, with 19 bases between the two ends. Germline assignment: CDR1 MNHNY and CDR2 SVGAGI (reference sequence). The CDR3 spells CATHRSTGDNQPQHF. The CDR3 DNA is TGTGCCACCCACCGGAGTACAGGAGACAATCAGCCCCAGCATTTT.

This clone is a singleton in its sample. The gene calls are TRBV27 and TRBJ2-3; D is possibly TRBD1 (7 bases). Trimming took 2 bases from V and 4 from J, leaving 13 bases between them. The CDR3 has 15 residues. CDR1 is MNHEY and CDR2 is SMNVEV in the germline V gene (reference sequence). The CDR3 region is CASSLEGRGADTQYF. In DNA, the CDR3 is TGTGCCAGCAGTTTAGAAGGCAGGGGGGCAGATACGCAGTATTTT.

The chain employs TRBV9 and TRBJ1-6; the D gene is possibly TRBD1 (6 bases). Germline V gene sequence: CDR1 SGDLS, CDR2 YYNGEE. CDR3 length: 14 amino acids. The germline V and J ends were trimmed by 6 bases and 8 bases, with 15 bases remaining between them. CDR3 in amino acids: CASTPGQWDSPLHF. The DNA of the CDR3 is TGTGCCAGCACACCGGGACAATGGGATTCACCCCTCCACTTT.

The chain couples TRBV11-1 to TRBJ1-2, with 8 bases fitting TRBD1. There are 14 residues in the CDR3. CDR1 is SGHAT, CDR2 FQDESV, per germline (reference sequence). V lost 5 bases and J lost 6; bases outside the gene matches: 8. CDR3 in DNA: TGTGCCAGCAGCCGTCAGGGGGCGCGAAATGGCTACACCTTC. It codes for CASSRQGARNGYTF.

V usage is TRBV6-5 and J usage is TRBJ2-6; no reliable D call. The CDR3 runs to 14 residues. Germline CDR1 MNHEY, CDR2 SVGAGI. Trimming shortened V by 2 bases and J by 7 bases, and 9 bases separated the two germline ends. This chain's CDR3 is CASSYDPAANVLTF. CDR3 nucleotides: TGTGCCAGCAGTTACGACCCGGCCGCCAACGTCCTGACTTTC.

The chain combines TRBV19 with TRBJ1-2, with TRBD1 matching over 9 bases. With 6 bases clipped from V and 6 bases from J, the junction kept 11 bases outside the gene matches. In germline, CDR1 is LNHDA, CDR2 SQIVND (reference sequence). The CDR3 length is 15 residues. The CDR3, as DNA: TGTGCCAGTAGCCCCGGGGACAGGGAAGAACATGGCTACACCTTC. The encoded protein is CASSPGDREEHGYTF.

This chain uses TRBV19 with TRBJ1-2, with D hard to call. The V end was cut by 3 bases, the J end by 6 bases, with 17 bases between. The germline V gene has CDR1 LNHDA and CDR2 SQIVND (reference sequence). This CDR3 is 15 amino acids long. CDR3 residues: CASSMQYSIANGYTF. CDR3 in DNA: TGTGCCAGTAGTATGCAGTATAGTATTGCGAATGGCTACACCTTC. Full variable domain (outside the CDR3, taken from reference TRBV19 and TRBJ1-2): DGGITQSPKYLFRKEGQNVTLSCEQNLNHDAMYWYRQDPGQGLRLIYYSQIVNDFQKGDIAEGYSVSREKKESFPLTVTSAQKNPTAFYLCASSMQYSIANGYTFGSGTRLTVV.

The gene calls are TRBV29-1 and TRBJ2-3; TRBD1 matches 9 bases. CDR1 is SQVTM and CDR2 is ANQGSEA in the germline V gene. V lost 3 bases and J lost 2; bases outside the gene matches: 9. The length of the CDR3 is 16 residues. The CDR3 DNA reads TGCAGCGTTGATGGTTGGGGGGACAGGGACACAGATACGCAGTATTTT. This translates into CSVDGWGDRDTDTQYF.

The chain uses TRBV6-2 or TRBV6-3 and TRBJ2-2; 13 bases are shared with TRBD2. Trimming cost V 5 bases and J 5 bases; bases outside gene matches: 11. CDR3 length equals 18 residues. Germline values: CDR1 MNHEY, CDR2 SVGEGT. The CDR3 protein is CASSKIWTSGGHTGELFF. DNA of the CDR3: TGTGCCAGCAGTAAGATCTGGACTAGCGGGGGACATACCGGGGAGCTGTTTTTT.

This chain uses TRBV30 with TRBJ1-4; D might be TRBD1 (5 bases). This CDR3 is built from 15 residues. V lost 7 bases and J 8 bases, leaving 23 bases between the germline ends. Per germline, CDR1 GTSNPN and CDR2 SVGIG (reference sequence). In DNA form, the CDR3 reads TGTGCCTTCTACGACGGACCGGGGCTTCAGGAAAAACTGTTTTTT. Protein sequence: CAFYDGPGLQEKLFF.

V is TRBV7-9 and J is TRBJ2-3; tentative D call: TRBD2 (6 bases). The CDR3 has 15 amino acids. V was trimmed by 3 bases and J by 0 bases, leaving 10 bases between them. Per the germline V gene, CDR1 is SEHNR and CDR2 is FQNEAQ (reference sequence). The CDR3 is CASSLGGASTDTQYF. The CDR3 bases are TGTGCCAGCAGCTTGGGCGGGGCCAGCACAGATACGCAGTATTTT.

This chain links TRBV6-6 with TRBJ2-2, with unresolved D. The CDR3 has 16 residues. V shed 6 bases and J shed 5 bases, with 19 bases lying between them. In germline, CDR1 is MNHNY, CDR2 SVGAGI (reference sequence). The CDR3 DNA is TGTGCCAGCAGCCTCCCCTCTGCTCTGACTACCGGGGAGCTGTTTTTT. Translated, it gives CASSLPSALTTGELFF.

This chain links TRBV7-3 with TRBJ1-1; D is perhaps TRBD1 (6 bases). This CDR3 spans 11 amino acids. V was shortened by 5 bases and J by 7 bases, with 8 bases between the two germline ends. CDR1 and CDR2 from the germline V gene are SGHTA and FQGTGA. CDR3 bases: TGTGCCAGCAGCAGGGGGGGTGAAGCTTTCTTT. Its translation is CASSRGGEAFF. The entire variable domain, with the rest obtained from reference TRBV7-3 and TRBJ1-1, is as follows: GAGVSQTPSNKVTEKGKYVELRCDPISGHTALYWYRQSLGQGPEFLIYFQGTGAADDSGLPNDRFFAVRPEGSVSTLKIQRTERGDSAVYLCASSRGGEAFFGQGTRLTVV.

The V call is TRBV5-6, the J call TRBJ1-5, with 7 bases aligning to TRBD1. J was trimmed by 3 bases and V by 3 bases; bases with no gene match: 3. This CDR3 has 14 residues. Germline CDR1 and CDR2: SGHDT and YYEEEE. DNA for the CDR3: TGTGCCAGCAGCTCGGGACAGTTCAATCAGCCCCAGCATTTT. Protein sequence: CASSSGQFNQPQHF.

The V and J genes are TRBV7-9 and TRBJ1-2; 10 bases fit TRBD1. V was pared by 5 bases and J by 8 bases, with 8 bases of the junction left unmatched. CDR3 length equals 14 residues. The germline CDR1 and CDR2 sequences are SEHNR and FQNEAQ (reference sequence). The CDR3 loop reads CASSPGTGVPGYTF. The CDR3 region has the DNA TGTGCCAGCAGCCCGGGGACAGGGGTGCCAGGCTACACCTTC.